This T cell receptor beta chain is from a study of T cells in Graves' hyperthyroidism and ophthalmopathy (dated by TCRdb to about 2019). Some background on the complete study: Peripheral blood was collected at initial diagnosis, before any treatment. To identify distinguishing TCR V-J signatures, a discovery cohort of 90 to 100 patients was used, comprising some 45 with Graves' ophthalmopathy and under 60 with stable Graves' hyperthyroidism. Prospective prediction of ophthalmopathy was tested in an independent validation cohort consisting of roughly 19 hyperthyroidism patients and 17 patients who later progressed to ophthalmopathy. The roughly 91 discovery patients were randomly split 7:3 into training and test sets. Thyroid tissue and blood T-cell repertoires from about six Graves' hyperthyroidism patients were also compared in the study. After blood sampling, hyperthyroidism patients were treated with methimazole at a starting dose of 30 mg daily, and ophthalmopathy patients were treated with high-dose intravenous methylprednisolone. TCR Vbeta CDR3 sequencing of 120 to 150 peripheral blood samples (fewer than 45 ophthalmopathy, 70 to 85 hyperthyroidism and approximately 17 progressor patients) is reported in the paper.

General conclusions and limits of the study: In validation, progression to ophthalmopathy was predicted by the model with roughly 71% sensitivity and 72% to 85% specificity, a median of approximately 6.5 months before onset. In cross-validation, a model built on a 13 V-J signature told ophthalmopathy apart from stable hyperthyroidism with 87.88% sensitivity and around 81% specificity, and in testing the same model reached 80%/75%. No statistical method was used to fix the sample size in advance, and group allocation was not hidden from the investigators. Most expanded thyroid clonotypes (frequency above 0.001) were also detected in blood, suggesting blood repertoires may reflect thyroid immune responses.

Moderately to severely active disease, a Clinical Activity Score of at least 3, a NOSPECS grade of at least 4, and a duration under 3 months were present in ophthalmopathy patients. Any patient with an uncontrolled infection, another autoimmune disease, pregnancy or lactation was excluded. Diagnoses were based on clinical symptoms, serum thyroxine and TRAb, thyroid ultrasound and orbital computed tomography. PBMCs were separated from 8 to 10 ml of fresh peripheral blood using Ficoll-Paque density gradient centrifugation. Trizol reagent was used to extract total RNA, and RNA quality was then checked on an Agilent 2100 Bioanalyzer. TCR beta CDR3 regions were amplified from RNA transcripts. For the first round of RT-PCR on the TCR CDR3, the HTBI primer set was used together with the Qiagen OneStep RT-PCR kit. Libraries were constructed in a second round of multiplex PCR, after which size selection and purification were carried out. Paired-end sequencing of the libraries was performed with 100 bp reads on an Illumina HiSeq2000. Turning to the authors' computational methods: SOAPnuke was used to process the raw data, throwing out any read that contained adapters or uncalled bases, had a mean Phred below 15, or lacked an exact constant-primer or identifier match. COPE v1.2.5 was used to merge high-quality paired reads, and clonotypes were defined as unique nucleotide sequences. MiTCR v1.1 was used to align the clonotypes against IMGT TRBV, TRBD and TRBJ reference segments. The analysis included only V-J combinations with a frequency above 0.0001, which together covered approximately 99% of the repertoires. The TCS score was defined as F50 (clonal expansion) divided by E x V (chaos), with BLOSUM62-based TCRdist calculated between CDR3 peptides within each V-J. Welch's t-statistics and random forest reduced just over 500 V-J features to around 14, which were used in a naive Bayes classifier (R e1071). TCRdb trimmed the raw reads at Q25, called clones with MiXCR and kept productive beta chains. Duplicate CDR3 protein sequences are folded into a single record with the most common DNA and genes. The V and J calls and clone size are TCRdb's, not the authors'. A total of about 380,000 distinct CDR3 sequences appear in this sample, roughly 20% of them only once. The top ten clonotypes cover 40% of the sample.

This clonotype was seen at least ten times. No antigen is known for it. No much larger clone exists at a distance of one base, and base qualities are not known. What was sequenced was blood. This clonotype was sampled from a man younger than 35 with Graves' ophthalmopathy.

The bases read TGTGCCAGCACCCCCTCCAGGGGCAGCACCTACGAGCAGTACTTC. Translated, it reads CASTPSRGSTYEQYF. In this chain, TRBV6-1 is recombined with TRBJ2-7; the D gene is possibly TRBD1, with 6 bases matching. Reading the germline V gene gives CDR1 MNHNS and CDR2 SASEGT. V drops 7 bases and J drops 2 bases, leaving 18 bases in between. The CDR3 spans 15 residues, from the cysteine through the phenylalanine. Only the CDR3 region is kept as DNA, spanning 45 bases read in frame from base 1.